Here is one T cell receptor (beta chain) with its context. Its matching antigen is unknown. The CDR3 is 15 residues long. V lost 6 bases to trimming and J lost 4 bases; unmatched junction nucleotides: 10. Per the germline V gene, CDR1 is DFQATT and CDR2 is SNEGSKA (reference sequence). The donors, healthy Caucasians from Russia, were aged about 6 to 95. For every donor, a draw yielded around 10 milliliters of peripheral blood. Total RNA was extracted at no less than 6 micrograms per sample. This record comes from a study of blood T cells in healthy people across ages. A second PCR of 7 to 11 cycles used a sample-barcoded 5' primer and a J-beta primer mix. TCRdb processed the 5' RACE reads anew with MiXCR; each CDR3 protein has one entry. There are fewer than 2,000,000 distinct CDR3 sequences in the sample; approximately 39% occur only once, and roughly 23% lies in the top ten. Study-wide points: Estimated diversity that came from one million T cells was considered an underestimate.

This clonotype was obtained from a human donor in good health. The chain joins TRBV20-1 to TRBJ2-1; 9 bases fit TRBD2. Material for sequencing was blood. DNA of the CDR3: TGCAGTGCCAATGGGGGCGGGGGGGCTTACAATGAGCAGTTCTTC. Amino acids: CSANGGGGAYNEQFF.